The rows below give T cell receptor beta chains drawn from one sample of a study of control samples from healthy donors and cancer patients. Some clones are missing from TCRdb's copy, which holds only in-frame ones; the method was immunoSEQ multiplex PCR. Among 400,000 to 500,000 clones listed, roughly 90% were seen once. The sequenced material came from PBMCs. These receptors were collected from a middle-aged man with head and neck cancer. The CDR3 runs from the conserved cysteine through the conserved F or W.

>TRBV27|TRBJ2-1|17
CASNGLAGGPSYNEQFF
>TRBV7-3|TRBJ2-3|16
CASSLSRDPGGDTQYF
>TRBV15|TRBJ2-7|12
CATSRDLVEQYF
>TRBV19|TRBJ2-5|15
CASSIAGGVQETQYF
>TRBV3-1/TRBV3-2|TRBJ1-5|16
CASSHSSRAGNQPQHF
>TRBV20-1|TRBJ2-5|15
CSASGLAGGEETQYF
>TRBV7-2|TRBJ1-1|13
CASSFTPNTEAFF
>TRBV18|TRBJ1-1|12
CASSPDKQGENF
>TRBV11-2|TRBJ1-1|16
CASSLVGTSFGTEAFF
>TRBV5-6|TRBJ1-5|14
CASSLGQGSQPQHF
>TRBV7-9|TRBJ2-1|12
CASSSPRGEQFF
>TRBV18|TRBJ2-7|14
CASSPPTNPYEQYF
>TRBV14|TRBJ1-4|16
CASSPGRGSANEKLFF
>TRBV6-5|TRBJ2-3|16
CASSYSVAGGADTQYF
>TRBV7-9|TRBJ2-7|16
CASSSGLLLSSYEQYF
>TRBV19|TRBJ2-7|13
CASSLLPREEQYF
>TRBV9|TRBJ1-2|13
CASSVQGGYGYTF
>TRBV7-9|TRBJ2-1|16
CASSLEGGGRYNEQFF
>TRBV28|TRBJ2-7|13
CASEGTGGFEQYF
>TRBV9|TRBJ1-4|16
CASSATTGATNEKLFF
>TRBV14|TRBJ1-6|15
CASSPRDSLNSPLHF
>TRBV2|TRBJ2-1|12
CASSVSAIMEFF
>TRBV4-3|TRBJ2-2|14
CASSQDDRLGELFF
>TRBV20-1|TRBJ1-1|11
CSAHEGTEAFF